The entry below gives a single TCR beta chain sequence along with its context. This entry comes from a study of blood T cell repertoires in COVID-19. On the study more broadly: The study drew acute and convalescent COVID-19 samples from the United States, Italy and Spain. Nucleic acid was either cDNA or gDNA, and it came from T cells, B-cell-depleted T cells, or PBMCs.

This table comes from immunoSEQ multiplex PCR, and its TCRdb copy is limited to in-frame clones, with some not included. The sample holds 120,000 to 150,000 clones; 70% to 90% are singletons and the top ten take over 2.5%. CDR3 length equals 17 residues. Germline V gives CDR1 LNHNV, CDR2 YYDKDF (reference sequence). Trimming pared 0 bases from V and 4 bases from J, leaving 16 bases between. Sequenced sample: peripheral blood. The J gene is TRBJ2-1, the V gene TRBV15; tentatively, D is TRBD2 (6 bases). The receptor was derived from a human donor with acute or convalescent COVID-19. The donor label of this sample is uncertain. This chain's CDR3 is CATSRDRAGGGYNEQFF. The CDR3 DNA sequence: TGTGCCACCAGCAGAGATAGGGCAGGTGGAGGGTACAATGAGCAGTTCTTC.